This T cell receptor beta chain is drawn from a study of spatial heterogeneity in lung cancer (dated by TCRdb to between 2018 and 2021). For context, the study as a whole: More beta-chain than alpha-chain transcripts were consistently detected, likely reflecting higher beta-chain transcript abundance. In tumor regions, TCR transcript counts showed a strong correlation with a T cell transcriptional module score derived from matched bulk RNA-seq. In the raw uncorrected reads, each unique combination of TCR and UMI appeared more than ten times on average. The study quantitatively compared TCR alpha and beta repertoires across multiple tumor regions, matched nontumor lung and blood in non-small cell lung cancer. Nonsynonymous mutation counts, determined by whole-exome sequencing of tumor tissue, were related to TCR repertoire features. At surgery, both alpha and beta chains were TCR-sequenced in 200 to 250 tumor regions, 63 to 80 matched nontumor lung samples and some 60 PBMC samples. Results the study describes overall, beyond this receptor: TCR-seq coverage of tumor T cells was estimated at only approximately 7% for alpha chains and 13% to 15% for beta chains. Confirming at a functional level the hypothesis that regional TCRs recognize regional mutations was considered to require additional single-cell paired TCR alpha and beta sequencing. The number of expanded intratumoral alpha and beta TCRs correlated with the tumor nonsynonymous mutation count. The count of ubiquitous expanded TCRs correlated with the count of ubiquitous nonsynonymous mutations, and the count of regional expanded TCRs correlated with the count of regional nonsynonymous mutations.

Libraries were prepared through 5' RACE. Sequencing took place on a NextSeq 500. In the TCR library protocol, a unique molecular identifier was attached to each TCR cDNA molecule so that PCR and sequencing errors could be corrected. In the original analysis: Decombinator tools were used for TCR identification, UMI-based error correction and CDR3 extraction. TCRs above a frequency of 2 per 1,000, corresponding to the top 1% of the tumor frequency distribution, were defined as expanded. Expanded tumor TCRs were classed as regional if statistically deemed absent (corrected P<0.05) from at least one tumor region, otherwise ubiquitous. Renyi diversity was computed with the R vegan package after each repertoire had been subsampled 100 times to 5,000 TCRs. CDR3 similarity networks were built from amino acid triplet string-kernel similarity, connecting CDR3s with pairwise similarity above 0.82. TCRdb passed the public sequencing reads through fastp at Q25 and MiXCR, retaining productive beta sequences. Each entry is one CDR3 protein sequence, shown with its most common DNA and genes. None of the V and J calls come from the authors' own analysis; TCRdb made them. The sample table shows 5,500 to 8,500 distinct CDR3 sequences, and around 13% are seen once. The ten largest make up around 8% of the sample.

Interpreted using the paper, the time point label stands for: sample taken at primary tumor resection. Donors were some 78 patients with early-stage, untreated non-small cell lung cancer from the lung TRACERx cohort. Without any cell sorting, TCR sequencing was performed on whole RNA extracted either from tumor and nontumor lung tissue or from cryopreserved PBMC samples. Patients were selected for TCR sequencing only if sufficient RNA was available from at least two tumor regions. A lung pathologist reviewed the tumor and adjacent nontumor lung specimens before the specimens were selected. At the junction V is shortened by 4 bases and J by 6 bases; bases outside the gene matches: 5. The CDR3 starts with the cysteine, ends with the phenylalanine, and has 13 residues. CDR3 DNA only is kept here, 39 bases in frame from base 1. The germline V gene sets CDR1 to SGHRS and CDR2 to YFSETQ. This clonotype was seen ten or more times. Its antigen is unknown. The sample holds no much larger clone one base away, and base qualities are not on file. This beta chain slipped into a library made for alpha chains as a stray read, so its size is not meaningful.

This clonotype was sampled from a male donor with early-stage non-small cell lung cancer. This chain joins TRBV5-1 to TRBJ1-1, with TRBD1 matching 8 junction bases. The specimen comprised lung tumor tissue, sampled at surgery. In nucleotide form, the sequence is TGCGCCAGCAGCGCGGGACAGGACGCTGAAGCTTTCTTT. It is translated as CASSAGQDAEAFF.